These 28 T cell receptor beta chains were all obtained from the same sample, sequenced in a study of blood T cell repertoires in COVID-19. Assay used: immunoSEQ multiplex PCR; TCRdb lists only in-frame clones, some missing. The sample contains roughly 78,000 clones, 75% to 90% of which appear only once. Sequencing used peripheral blood. The source of these receptors is a man in his forties or fifties with COVID-19, enrolled during active disease.

This chain joins TRBV7-3 and TRBJ1-2; TRBD1 agrees at 7 bases. Trimming took 5 bases from V and 2 from J; bases not matched to a gene: 11. The germline V gene encodes CDR1 SGHTA and CDR2 FQGTGA. The CDR3 spans 16 residues. The CDR3 region is CASSQEGQPKNYGYTF. DNA for the CDR3: TGTGCCAGCAGCCAAGAGGGACAGCCAAAAAACTATGGCTACACCTTC.

The V and J genes are TRBV12-3 or TRBV12-4 and TRBJ2-7; D is uncertain. The CDR3 runs 13 residues. V lost 1 base and J lost 3, with 7 bases in between. In nucleotides, the CDR3 is TGTGCCAGCAGTTTAGGCTACCGCTACGAGCAGTACTTC. This translates into CASSLGYRYEQYF.

There are a few counts of this clone. This chain joins TRBV27 and TRBJ2-7, with 7 positions matching TRBD2. The CDR3 totals 16 residues. The germline V gene encodes CDR1 MNHEY and CDR2 SMNVEV (reference sequence). V was pared by 2 bases and J by 5 bases, with 12 bases of the junction left unmatched. CDR3 coding DNA: TGTGCCAGCAGTTTAGACACCCTGGCGGGAGTTAACGAGCAGTACTTC. Translation gives CASSLDTLAGVNEQYF.

Within the sample, this clone is medium-sized. The rearrangement links TRBV29-1 to TRBJ2-2; D ambiguous. V shed 3 bases and J shed 6 bases, with 5 bases lying between them. Germline V gene data show CDR1 as SQVTM and CDR2 as ANQGSEA. The CDR3 runs to 11 residues. CDR3 protein: CSVESPGELFF. The CDR3 coding sequence is TGCAGCGTTGAGTCTCCCGGGGAGCTGTTTTTT.

The V gene is TRBV19, the J gene TRBJ1-2; no firm D call. CDR3 length: 14 residues. Trimming took 7 bases from V and 3 from J, leaving 15 bases between them. Germline CDR1 and CDR2: LNHDA and SQIVND (reference sequence). The CDR3 loop is CASTFGIADYGYTF. The CDR3, as DNA: TGTGCCAGTACCTTCGGGATCGCGGACTATGGCTACACCTTC. The full variable domain, completed using reference TRBV19 and TRBJ1-2, is DGGITQSPKYLFRKEGQNVTLSCEQNLNHDAMYWYRQDPGQGLRLIYYSQIVNDFQKGDIAEGYSVSREKKESFPLTVTSAQKNPTAFYLCASTFGIADYGYTFGSGTRLTVV.

The V gene is TRBV30, the J gene TRBJ2-1; 9 positions match TRBD2. CDR1 and CDR2 (germline): GTSNPN, SVGIG (reference sequence). CDR3 length: 15 residues. Trimming cost V 1 base and J 2 bases; bases outside gene matches: 3. CDR3 sequence: CAWSGGRGAYNEQFF. As DNA, the CDR3 is TGTGCCTGGAGTGGCGGGAGGGGGGCCTACAATGAGCAGTTCTTC.

The J gene is TRBJ1-6, the V gene TRBV7-2; 7 bases map to TRBD1. Germline V gene data show CDR1 as SGHTA and CDR2 as FQGNSA. The J segment lost 4 bases and the V segment lost 4 bases, leaving 10 bases of the junction unmatched. CDR3 size: 17 residues. CDR3 residues: CASSSLRQGFYNSPLHF. For the CDR3, the DNA is TGTGCCAGCAGCTCTTTGAGACAGGGCTTTTATAATTCACCCCTCCACTTT. The entire variable domain, with the rest obtained from reference TRBV7-2 and TRBJ1-6, is as follows: GAGVSQSPSNKVTEKGKDVELRCDPISGHTALYWYRQSLGQGLEFLIYFQGNSAPDKSGLPSDRFSAERTGGSVSTLTIQRTQQEDSAVYLCASSSLRQGFYNSPLHFGNGTRLTVT.

The chain recombines TRBV12-2 with TRBJ2-2; no DNA check was done on the table's D call, TRBD1. TRBV12-2 is deemed a pseudogene. The CDR3 has 19 amino acids. The CDR3 is CASRPPGQGAILCCGELFF. The CDR3 DNA reads TGTGCAAGTCGGCCTCCGGGACAGGGGGCGATCCTATGTTGCGGGGAGCTGTTTTTT.

This sequence joins TRBV6-5 and TRBJ1-1; 7 bases agree with TRBD1. The CDR3 extends over 15 amino acids. Germline trimming cut 5 bases from V and 0 bases from J; bases unmatched to any gene: 6. In germline, CDR1 is MNHEY, CDR2 SVGAGI. For the CDR3, the DNA is TGTGCCAGCAGTACACCCGGGACAGTGAACACTGAAGCTTTCTTT. This sequence encodes CASSTPGTVNTEAFF.

This clone was seen just once. The V and J genes are TRBV5-1 and TRBJ2-6, with TRBD2 matching 8 bases. CDR1 is SGHRS and CDR2 is YFSETQ in the germline V gene. Trimming at V came to 4 bases and at J to 1 base, leaving 4 bases not matched to a gene. This CDR3 contains 16 residues. DNA for the CDR3: TGCGCCAGCAGCCCCGGCGGGGGGTCTGGGGCCAACGTCCTGACTTTC. The encoded protein is CASSPGGGSGANVLTF.

The chain links TRBV2 to TRBJ1-5; TRBD1 is a possible D gene (6 bases). The length of the CDR3 is 14 residues. Trimming removed 4 bases at V and 5 bases at J, with 12 bases between. Germline-derived CDR1 and CDR2 are SNHLY and FYNNEI. The CDR3 nucleotides read TGTGCCAGCAGTGGCCGGGACACCTATCAGCCCCAGCATTTT. This encodes CASSGRDTYQPQHF.

This chain connects TRBV19 to TRBJ1-1; no clear D. The CDR3 totals 13 residues. Germline-derived CDR1 and CDR2 are LNHDA and SQIVND (reference sequence). The V gene lost 7 bases and the J gene lost 1 base, with 10 bases spanning the gap. DNA for the CDR3: TGTGCCAGTATTGAACATGCGAACACTGAAGCTTTCTTT. Residues: CASIEHANTEAFF.

The rearrangement uses TRBV7-3 and TRBJ2-5, with a possible D match to TRBD2 (5 bases). V was shortened by 5 bases and J by 10 bases, with 17 bases between the two germline ends. The CDR3 runs to 13 residues. Germline V gives CDR1 SGHTA, CDR2 FQGTGA. This CDR3 is CASSGSGLANQYF. The CDR3 DNA reads TGTGCCAGCAGCGGTAGTGGTCTAGCAAACCAGTACTTC.

CDR3 loop: CASSLASRGRSPLHF. The CDR3 DNA follows: TGTGCCAGCAGCTTAGCGTCGCGGGGGCGCTCACCCCTCCACTTT. The rearrangement links TRBV7-9 to TRBJ1-6; the D gene is possibly TRBD1 (6 bases). The germline V gene has CDR1 SEHNR and CDR2 FQNEAQ (reference sequence). V was pared by 0 bases and J by 10 bases, with 13 bases between. The CDR3 contains 15 residues. Drawing the rest from reference TRBV7-9 and TRBJ1-6, the complete variable domain is DTGVSQNPRHKITKRGQNVTFRCDPISEHNRLYWYRQTLGQGPEFLTYFQNEAQLEKSRLLSDRFSAERPKGSFSTLEIQRTEQGDSAMYLCASSLASRGRSPLHFGNGTRLTVT.

The chain employs TRBV28 and TRBJ2-7, with a weak D call TRBD2 (5 bases). The CDR3 length is 11 residues. Trimming removed 5 bases from V and 9 bases from J, with 11 bases in between. The germline V gene has CDR1 MDHEN and CDR2 SYDVKM. CDR3 sequence: CASSPDWRQYF. The DNA of the CDR3 is TGTGCCAGCAGTCCGGACTGGCGGCAGTACTTC.

The chain uses TRBV20-1 and TRBJ1-2, with D unresolved. CDR1 and CDR2 (germline): DFQATT, SNEGSKA (reference sequence). CDR3 length equals 13 residues. V gave up 3 bases and J gave up 4 bases, with 12 bases separating them. This CDR3 is CSASPPVSYGYTF. The CDR3 nucleotides are TGCAGTGCTAGTCCCCCAGTAAGCTATGGCTACACCTTC.

This rearrangement joins TRBV4-2 to TRBJ1-3, with 12 bases identical to TRBD1. The J segment lost 8 bases and the V segment lost 4 bases, leaving 12 bases of the junction unmatched. The CDR3 is 17 residues long. Germline V CDR1 and CDR2: LGHNA, YNFKEQ. As DNA, the CDR3 is TGTGCCAGCAGCCGGACTGGGGGACAGGGGGCCGGGGACACCATATATTTT. Its translation is CASSRTGGQGAGDTIYF.

Comment on this clone: Mismatch with germline at one junction end may stem from a read error. The chain recombines TRBV7-7 with TRBJ2-3, with D possibly being TRBD2 (5 bases). In germline, CDR1 is SSHAT, CDR2 FNYEAQ (reference sequence). The CDR3 has 14 amino acids. DNA for the CDR3: TGTGCTAGCAGCTTAGTTCGGGAATCGAATACGCAGTATTTT. Encoded protein: CASSLVRESNTQYF.

This chain connects TRBV5-1 to TRBJ2-7; 11 nucleotides agree with TRBD2. The length of the CDR3 is 15 residues. The germline V gene has CDR1 SGHRS and CDR2 YFSETQ. V lost 2 bases to trimming and J lost 6 bases; unmatched junction nucleotides: 7. Written as DNA, the CDR3 is TGCGCCAGCAGCTTCTTAGCGGGAGGGCCCGGCGAGCAGTACTTC. This sequence encodes CASSFLAGGPGEQYF.

The J gene is TRBJ1-5, the V gene TRBV5-1; 11 nucleotides line up with TRBD1. From germline, CDR1 is SGHRS and CDR2 YFSETQ. Losses at the gene ends were 4 bases for V and 7 bases for J; bases not matched to a gene: 10. This CDR3 spans 16 amino acids. CDR3 in amino acids: CASSPGTGGKEQPQHF. The CDR3 nucleotides read TGCGCCAGCAGCCCGGGGACAGGGGGTAAGGAACAGCCCCAGCATTTT. Using reference TRBV5-1 and TRBJ1-5 for the parts outside the CDR3, the full variable domain is KAGVTQTPRYLIKTRGQQVTLSCSPISGHRSVSWYQQTPGQGLQFLFEYFSETQRNKGNFPGRFSGRQFSNSRSEMNVSTLELGDSALYLCASSPGTGGKEQPQHFGDGTRLSIL.

This clone was counted between two and nine times. This chain uses TRBV7-9 with TRBJ2-3; D is undetermined. This CDR3 comprises 14 residues. Trimming stripped 1 base from V and 8 bases from J, with 13 bases between. CDR1 is SEHNR and CDR2 is FQNEAQ in the germline V gene (reference sequence). This CDR3 reads CASSLGSVGITQYF. The CDR3 DNA sequence: TGTGCCAGCAGCTTAGGGTCGGTGGGCATTACGCAGTATTTT.

The chain is built from TRBV5-1 and TRBJ2-7, with a tentative D call TRBD1 (6 bases). The CDR3 extends over 13 amino acids. V was cut by 0 bases and J by 6 bases, with 10 bases left in between. Germline CDR1 SGHRS, CDR2 YFSETQ. CDR3 amino acids: CASSLGVRGEQYF. CDR3 bases: TGCGCCAGCAGCTTGGGGGTCAGGGGCGAGCAGTACTTC.

In DNA form, the CDR3 reads TGCGCCAGCAGCCAAGATCGGCTAGCGGGAATTTCCTACAATGAGCAGTTCTTC. As protein: CASSQDRLAGISYNEQFF. The chain has TRBV4-3 and TRBJ2-1; 9 nucleotides match TRBD2. Germline assignment: CDR1 LGHNA and CDR2 YSLEER. This CDR3 is 18 amino acids long. With 0 bases clipped from V and 1 base from J, the junction kept 7 bases outside the gene matches.

The chain couples TRBV2 to TRBJ2-7, with D possibly TRBD2 on 6 matching bases. This CDR3 is built from 13 residues. The germline gives CDR1 SNHLY, CDR2 FYNNEI. V was shortened by 5 bases and J by 2 bases, with 10 bases between the two germline ends. The CDR3 coding sequence is TGTGCCAGCAGTCCGGGGGTCGCCTACGAGCAGTACTTC. The encoded protein is CASSPGVAYEQYF.

V usage is TRBV11-2 and J usage is TRBJ2-1; 9 bases align to TRBD1. CDR1 SGHAT and CDR2 FQNNGV come from the germline V gene. The CDR3 loop spans 16 amino acids. V was pared by 1 base and J by 5 bases, with 6 bases of the junction left unmatched. The CDR3 DNA follows: TGTGCCAGCAGCTTAGGGGACAGGGTAACAGACAATGAGCAGTTCTTC. Its protein is CASSLGDRVTDNEQFF.

The rearrangement joins TRBV5-6 to TRBJ1-2; 7 bases are shared with TRBD1. The CDR3 has 15 residues. Germline values: CDR1 SGHDT, CDR2 YYEEEE. Trimming removed 2 bases from V and 3 bases from J; junction bases left unmatched: 7. The CDR3 region has the DNA TGTGCCAGCAGCTTCCTGACAGGGATTGACTATGGCTACACCTTC. This encodes CASSFLTGIDYGYTF. Looking up the rest from reference TRBV5-6 and TRBJ1-2 gives the full variable domain: DAGVTQSPTHLIKTRGQQVTLRCSPKSGHDTVSWYQQALGQGPQFIFQYYEEEERQRGNFPDRFSGHQFPNYSSELNVNALLLGDSALYLCASSFLTGIDYGYTFGSGTRLTVV.

This chain links TRBV7-9 with TRBJ1-4; 9 bases line up with TRBD1. Germline CDR1 and CDR2: SEHNR and FQNEAQ (reference sequence). J lost 8 bases, V lost 3 bases, and 7 bases had no gene match. The CDR3 has 15 residues. The chain's CDR3 is CASSFGDRDMEKLFF. As DNA, the CDR3 is TGTGCCAGCAGCTTTGGGGACAGGGACATGGAAAAACTGTTTTTT.

This sequence joins TRBV10-3 and TRBJ2-7; 13 nucleotides agree with TRBD2. The junction had 4 bases not matched to a gene; V was cut back by 3 bases and J by 5 bases. The CDR3 is 15 residues long. Per germline, CDR1 ENHRY and CDR2 SYGVKD. The CDR3 loop reads CAISDAGLAGDEQYF. In nucleotides, the CDR3 is TGTGCCATCAGTGACGCAGGACTAGCGGGAGACGAGCAGTACTTC.